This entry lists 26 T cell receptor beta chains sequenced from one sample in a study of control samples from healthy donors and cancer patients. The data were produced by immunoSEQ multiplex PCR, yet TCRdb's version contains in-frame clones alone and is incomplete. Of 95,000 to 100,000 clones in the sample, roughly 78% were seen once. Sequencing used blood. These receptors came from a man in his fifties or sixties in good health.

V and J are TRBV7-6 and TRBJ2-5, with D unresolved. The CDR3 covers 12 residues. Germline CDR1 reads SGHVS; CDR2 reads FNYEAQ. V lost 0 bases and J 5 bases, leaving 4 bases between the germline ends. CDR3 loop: CASSLAVETQYF. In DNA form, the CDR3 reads TGTGCCAGCAGCTTAGCGGTCGAGACCCAGTACTTC.

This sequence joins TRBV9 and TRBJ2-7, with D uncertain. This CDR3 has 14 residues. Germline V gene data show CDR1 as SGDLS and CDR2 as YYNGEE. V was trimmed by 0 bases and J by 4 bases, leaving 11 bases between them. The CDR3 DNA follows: TGTGCCAGCAGCGTAGCTATTGGAGAATACGAGCAGTACTTC. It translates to CASSVAIGEYEQYF.

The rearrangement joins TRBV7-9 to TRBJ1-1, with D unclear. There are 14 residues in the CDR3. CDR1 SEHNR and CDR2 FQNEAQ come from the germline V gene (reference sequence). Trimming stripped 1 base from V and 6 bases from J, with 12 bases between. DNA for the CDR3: TGTGCCAGCAGCTTAGTTTCCGCCAGCTCTGAAGCTTTCTTT. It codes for CASSLVSASSEAFF.

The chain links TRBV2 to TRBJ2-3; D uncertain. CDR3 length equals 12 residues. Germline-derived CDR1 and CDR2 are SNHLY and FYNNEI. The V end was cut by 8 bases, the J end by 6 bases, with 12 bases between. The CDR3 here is CASRWRLDTQYF. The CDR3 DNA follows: TGTGCCAGCCGGTGGAGATTGGATACGCAGTATTTT.

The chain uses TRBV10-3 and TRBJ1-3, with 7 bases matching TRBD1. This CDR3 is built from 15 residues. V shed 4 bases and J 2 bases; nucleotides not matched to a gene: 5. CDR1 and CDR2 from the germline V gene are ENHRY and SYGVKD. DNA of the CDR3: TGTGCCATCAGTGGGGCAGGGGGACCTGGAAACACCATATATTTT. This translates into CAISGAGGPGNTIYF.

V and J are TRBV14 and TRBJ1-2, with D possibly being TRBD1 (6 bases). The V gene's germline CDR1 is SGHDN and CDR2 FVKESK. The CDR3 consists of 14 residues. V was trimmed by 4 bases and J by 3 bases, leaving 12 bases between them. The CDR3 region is CASSRTVEDYGYTF. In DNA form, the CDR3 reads TGTGCCAGCAGCCGGACAGTTGAAGACTATGGCTACACCTTC.

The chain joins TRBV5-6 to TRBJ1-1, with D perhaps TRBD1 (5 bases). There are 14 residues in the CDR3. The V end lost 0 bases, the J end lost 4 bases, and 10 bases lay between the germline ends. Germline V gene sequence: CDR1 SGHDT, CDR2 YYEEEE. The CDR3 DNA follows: TGTGCCAGCAGCTTGGTGGTGGGGCCCACTGAAGCTTTCTTT. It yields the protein CASSLVVGPTEAFF. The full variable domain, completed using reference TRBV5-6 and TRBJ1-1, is DAGVTQSPTHLIKTRGQQVTLRCSPKSGHDTVSWYQQALGQGPQFIFQYYEEEERQRGNFPDRFSGHQFPNYSSELNVNALLLGDSALYLCASSLVVGPTEAFFGQGTRLTVV.

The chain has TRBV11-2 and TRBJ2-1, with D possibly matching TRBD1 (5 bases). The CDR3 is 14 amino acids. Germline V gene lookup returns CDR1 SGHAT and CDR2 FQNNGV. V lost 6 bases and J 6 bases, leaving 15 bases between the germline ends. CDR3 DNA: TGTGCCAGCAGGGGGTCTGGGGCTTTCAATGAGCAGTTCTTC. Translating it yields CASRGSGAFNEQFF.

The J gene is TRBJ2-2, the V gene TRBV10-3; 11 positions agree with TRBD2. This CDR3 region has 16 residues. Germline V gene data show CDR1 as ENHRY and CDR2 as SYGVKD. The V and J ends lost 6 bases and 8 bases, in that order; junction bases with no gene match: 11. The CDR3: CAISGTSGSNPGELFF. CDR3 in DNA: TGTGCCATCAGCGGAACTAGCGGGAGTAATCCGGGGGAGCTGTTTTTT.

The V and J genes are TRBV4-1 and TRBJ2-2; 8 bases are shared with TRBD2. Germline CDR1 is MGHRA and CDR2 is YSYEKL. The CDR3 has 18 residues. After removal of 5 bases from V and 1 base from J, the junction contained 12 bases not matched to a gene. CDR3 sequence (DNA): TGCGCCAGCAGCGGAAACCCAAGGACTAGCCGGAACACCGGGGAGCTGTTTTTT. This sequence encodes CASSGNPRTSRNTGELFF.

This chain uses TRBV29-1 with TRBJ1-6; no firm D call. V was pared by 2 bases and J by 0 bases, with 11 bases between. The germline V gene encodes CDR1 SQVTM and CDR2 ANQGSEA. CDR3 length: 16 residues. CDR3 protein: CSVERRSSSYNSPLHF. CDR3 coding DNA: TGCAGCGTTGAAAGAAGGTCGAGCTCCTATAATTCACCCCTCCACTTT.

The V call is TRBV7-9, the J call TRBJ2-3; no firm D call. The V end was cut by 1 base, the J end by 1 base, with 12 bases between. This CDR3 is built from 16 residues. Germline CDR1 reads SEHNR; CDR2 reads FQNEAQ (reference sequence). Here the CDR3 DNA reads TGTGCCAGCAGCTTAGGGACCCCGGTGGGCACAGATACGCAGTATTTT. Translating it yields CASSLGTPVGTDTQYF.

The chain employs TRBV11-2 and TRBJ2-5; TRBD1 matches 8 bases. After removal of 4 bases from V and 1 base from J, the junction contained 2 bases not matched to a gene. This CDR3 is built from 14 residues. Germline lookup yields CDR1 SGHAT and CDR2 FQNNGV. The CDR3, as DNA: TGTGCCAGCAGCTCGACAGGGGCCCAAGAGACCCAGTACTTC. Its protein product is CASSSTGAQETQYF.

CDR3 coding DNA: TGTGCCAGCAGCCCAATTTCCCGGGGGGGGACCAATAATGAAAAACTGTTTTTT. Its protein product is CASSPISRGGTNNEKLFF. V and J are TRBV4-2 and TRBJ1-4; D possibly corresponds to TRBD1 (5 bases). CDR1 is LGHNA, CDR2 YNFKEQ, per germline. V lost 4 bases and J 4 bases, leaving 22 bases between the germline ends. This CDR3 contains 18 residues.

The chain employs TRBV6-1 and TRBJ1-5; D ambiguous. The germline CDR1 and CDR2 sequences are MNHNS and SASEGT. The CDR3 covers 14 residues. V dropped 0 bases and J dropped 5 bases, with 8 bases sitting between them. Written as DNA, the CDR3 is TGTGCCAGCAGTGAAGCGTCGGGATATCAGCCCCAGCATTTT. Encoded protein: CASSEASGYQPQHF.

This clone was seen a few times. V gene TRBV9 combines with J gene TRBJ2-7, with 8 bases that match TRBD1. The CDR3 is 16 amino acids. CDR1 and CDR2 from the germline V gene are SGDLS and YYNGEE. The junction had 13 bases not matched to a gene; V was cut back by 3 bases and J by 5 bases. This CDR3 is CASSAAPQGASDEQYF. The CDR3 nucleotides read TGTGCCAGCAGCGCAGCACCTCAGGGGGCATCAGACGAGCAGTACTTC.

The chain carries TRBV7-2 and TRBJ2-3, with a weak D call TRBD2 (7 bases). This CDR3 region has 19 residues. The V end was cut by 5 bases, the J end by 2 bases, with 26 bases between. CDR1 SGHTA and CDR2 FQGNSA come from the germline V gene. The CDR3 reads CASSLTLGRTGGHTDTQYF. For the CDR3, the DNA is TGTGCCAGCAGCCTTACATTAGGGAGAACGGGGGGACACACAGATACGCAGTATTTT. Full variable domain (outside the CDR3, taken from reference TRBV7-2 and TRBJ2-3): GAGVSQSPSNKVTEKGKDVELRCDPISGHTALYWYRQSLGQGLEFLIYFQGNSAPDKSGLPSDRFSAERTGGSVSTLTIQRTQQEDSAVYLCASSLTLGRTGGHTDTQYFGPGTRLTVL.

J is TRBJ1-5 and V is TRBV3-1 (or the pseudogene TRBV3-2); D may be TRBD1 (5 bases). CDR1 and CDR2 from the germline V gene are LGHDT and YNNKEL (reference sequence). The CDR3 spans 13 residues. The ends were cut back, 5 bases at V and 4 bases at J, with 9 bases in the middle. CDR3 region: CASSSGGNQPQHF. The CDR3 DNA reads TGTGCCAGCAGCTCTGGGGGGAATCAGCCCCAGCATTTT.

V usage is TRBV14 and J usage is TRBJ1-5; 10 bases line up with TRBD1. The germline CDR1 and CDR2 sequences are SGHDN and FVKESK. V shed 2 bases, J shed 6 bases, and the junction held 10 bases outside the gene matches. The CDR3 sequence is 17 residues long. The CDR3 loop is CASSQLPGQGFFQPQHF. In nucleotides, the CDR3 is TGTGCCAGCAGCCAACTCCCGGGACAGGGGTTTTTTCAGCCCCAGCATTTT.

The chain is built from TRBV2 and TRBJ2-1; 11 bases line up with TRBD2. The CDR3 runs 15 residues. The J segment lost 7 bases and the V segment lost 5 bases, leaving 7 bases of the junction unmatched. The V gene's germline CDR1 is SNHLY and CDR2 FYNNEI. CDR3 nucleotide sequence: TGTGCCAGCAGTATACTAGCGGGAGTGGCAAATGAGCAGTTCTTC. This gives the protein CASSILAGVANEQFF.

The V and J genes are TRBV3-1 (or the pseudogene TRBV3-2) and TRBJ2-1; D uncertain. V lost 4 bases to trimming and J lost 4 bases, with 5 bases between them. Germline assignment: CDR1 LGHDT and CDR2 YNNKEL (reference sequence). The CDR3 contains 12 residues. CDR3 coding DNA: TGTGCCAGCAGCCGTCAGTACAATGAGCAGTTCTTC. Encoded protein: CASSRQYNEQFF.

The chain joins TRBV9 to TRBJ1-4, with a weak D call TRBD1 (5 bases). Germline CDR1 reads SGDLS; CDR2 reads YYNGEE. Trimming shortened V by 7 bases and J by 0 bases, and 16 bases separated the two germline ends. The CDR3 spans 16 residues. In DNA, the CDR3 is TGTGCCAGCGGGCGGGACGGATTTCCAACTAATGAAAAACTGTTTTTT. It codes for CASGRDGFPTNEKLFF.

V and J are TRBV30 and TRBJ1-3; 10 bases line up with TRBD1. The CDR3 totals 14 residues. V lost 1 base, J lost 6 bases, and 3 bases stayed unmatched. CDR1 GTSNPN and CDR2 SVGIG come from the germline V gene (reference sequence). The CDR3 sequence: CAWSGGQGLNTIYF. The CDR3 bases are TGTGCCTGGAGTGGGGGACAGGGGCTAAACACCATATATTTT.

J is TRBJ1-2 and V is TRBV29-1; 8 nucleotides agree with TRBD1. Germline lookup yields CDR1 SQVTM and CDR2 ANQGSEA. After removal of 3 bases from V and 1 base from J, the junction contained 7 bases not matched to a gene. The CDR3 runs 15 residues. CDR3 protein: CSVDSGTGDNYGYTF. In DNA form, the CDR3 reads TGCAGCGTTGACTCCGGGACAGGAGATAACTATGGCTACACCTTC. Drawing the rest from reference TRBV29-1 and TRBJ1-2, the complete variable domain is SAVISQKPSRDICQRGTSLTIQCQVDSQVTMMFWYRQQPGQSLTLIATANQGSEATYESGFVIDKFPISRPNLTFSTLTVSNMSPEDSSIYLCSVDSGTGDNYGYTFGSGTRLTVV.

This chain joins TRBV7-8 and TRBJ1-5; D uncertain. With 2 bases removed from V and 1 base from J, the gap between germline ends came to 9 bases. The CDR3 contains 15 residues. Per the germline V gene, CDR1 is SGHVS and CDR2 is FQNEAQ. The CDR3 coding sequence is TGTGCCAGCAGCTTATTAGATACCAGCAATCAGCCCCAGCATTTT. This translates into CASSLLDTSNQPQHF.

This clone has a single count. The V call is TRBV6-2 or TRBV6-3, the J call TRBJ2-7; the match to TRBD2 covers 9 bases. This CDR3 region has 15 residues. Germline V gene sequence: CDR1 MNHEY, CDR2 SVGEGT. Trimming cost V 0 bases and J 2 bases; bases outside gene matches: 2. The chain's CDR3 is CASSYSSGGTYEQYF. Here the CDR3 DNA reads TGTGCCAGCAGTTACTCCAGCGGGGGGACCTACGAGCAGTACTTC.